These 17 T cell receptor beta chains share one sample of origin, sequenced in a study of blood T cell repertoires in COVID-19. Assay used: immunoSEQ multiplex PCR; TCRdb lists only in-frame clones, some missing. The repertoire has roughly 360,000 clones, about 80% of them found once; the top ten carry around 1%. Sequencing used peripheral blood. These receptors came from a human donor with acute or convalescent COVID-19. The donor label of this sample is uncertain.

The chain links TRBV11-2 to TRBJ1-3; tentative D call: TRBD1 (6 bases). CDR3 length: 13 amino acids. Germline-derived CDR1 and CDR2 are SGHAT and FQNNGV. V lost 7 bases and J 5 bases, leaving 12 bases between the germline ends. The CDR3 spells CASTVQGRNTIYF. CDR3 nucleotides: TGTGCCAGCACCGTACAGGGCCGAAACACCATATATTTT.

This clone is a singleton in its sample. V is TRBV5-1 and J is TRBJ1-2, with 7 bases fitting TRBD1. Trimming at V came to 2 bases and at J to 1 base, leaving 5 bases not matched to a gene. The CDR3 runs 15 residues. Germline CDR1 and CDR2: SGHRS and YFSETQ. The CDR3 loop is CASSFATGINYGYTF. The CDR3, as DNA: TGCGCCAGCAGCTTCGCGACAGGGATTAACTATGGCTACACCTTC.

CDR3 residues: CASSLKVGLAGNLEQFF. CDR3 nucleotides: TGTGCCAGCAGCTTAAAGGTCGGACTAGCGGGAAATCTGGAGCAGTTCTTC. This rearrangement joins TRBV5-8 to TRBJ2-1; 12 bases map to TRBD2. The V and J ends lost 2 bases and 10 bases, in that order; junction bases with no gene match: 13. Germline CDR1 is SGHTS and CDR2 is YDEGEE. This CDR3 comprises 17 residues. Variable domain in full (rest from reference TRBV5-8 and TRBJ2-1): EAGVTQSPTHLIKTRGQQATLRCSPISGHTSVYWYQQALGLGLQFLLWYDEGEERNRGNFPPRFSGRQFPNYSSELNVNALELEDSALYLCASSLKVGLAGNLEQFFGPGTRLTVL.

A remark on this clone: In the same sample, other DNA sequences code for this CDR3. This rearrangement joins TRBV3-1 (or the pseudogene TRBV3-2) to TRBJ1-2; 8 nucleotides agree with TRBD1. Germline CDR1 is LGHDT and CDR2 is YNNKEL (reference sequence). V trimming: 5 bases; J trimming: 7 bases; junction bases outside the gene matches: 6. The length of the CDR3 is 13 residues. The CDR3 region is CASSSQGAGGYTF. The CDR3 nucleotides are TGTGCCAGCAGCTCCCAGGGGGCGGGTGGCTACACCTTC.

The chain joins TRBV2 to TRBJ2-3; 7 bases map to TRBD2. There are 12 residues in the CDR3. Trimming removed 7 bases from V and 9 bases from J; junction bases left unmatched: 7. Germline CDR1 SNHLY, CDR2 FYNNEI. The CDR3 reads CASIGGVVTQYF. CDR3 DNA sequence: TGTGCCAGCATTGGGGGGGTTGTCACGCAGTATTTT.

The V and J genes are TRBV7-9 and TRBJ1-1, with D possibly matching TRBD1 (5 bases). Germline lookup yields CDR1 SEHNR and CDR2 FQNEAQ (reference sequence). This CDR3 is 14 amino acids long. With 1 base removed from V and 5 bases from J, the gap between germline ends came to 11 bases. This CDR3 is CASSLETKGTEAFF. The CDR3 bases are TGTGCCAGCAGCTTAGAGACAAAGGGGACTGAAGCTTTCTTT.

The V call is TRBV3-1 (or the pseudogene TRBV3-2), the J call TRBJ2-1; 13 nucleotides match TRBD2. The germline V gene encodes CDR1 LGHDT and CDR2 YNNKEL (reference sequence). The V and J ends lost 5 bases and 8 bases, in that order; junction bases with no gene match: 9. The CDR3 length is 16 residues. CDR3 nucleotide sequence: TGTGCCAGCAGCAAACTAGCGGGGGGGCTTTTCGATGAGCAGTTCTTC. This gives the protein CASSKLAGGLFDEQFF.

As for this clone: A read error may be the cause here, since a much bigger clone is one base away. This chain joins TRBV6-6 and TRBJ2-7; TRBD1 aligns across 7 bases. Trimming took 7 bases from V and 3 from J; bases not matched to a gene: 0. CDR3 length: 11 residues. Per germline, CDR1 MNHNY and CDR2 SVGAGI (reference sequence). CDR3 loop: CASTGGYEQYF. The DNA for the CDR3 is TGTGCCAGCACAGGGGGCTACGAGCAGTACTTC.

This sequence joins TRBV6-5 and TRBJ1-2; tentatively, D is TRBD1 (6 bases). Trimming stripped 5 bases from V and 6 bases from J, with 13 bases between. The CDR3 has 13 residues. Germline assignment: CDR1 MNHEY and CDR2 SVGAGI. The CDR3 region is CASSTTGKDGYTF. The CDR3, as DNA: TGTGCCAGCAGTACTACAGGGAAGGATGGCTACACCTTC.

The chain combines TRBV3-1 (or the pseudogene TRBV3-2) with TRBJ1-3, with TRBD1 matching over 8 bases. The J segment lost 4 bases and the V segment lost 0 bases, leaving 14 bases of the junction unmatched. CDR3 length: 19 residues. Germline lookup yields CDR1 LGHDT and CDR2 YNNKEL (reference sequence). CDR3 protein: CASSQERGGPRGLGNTIYF. CDR3 in DNA: TGTGCCAGCAGCCAAGAACGGGGAGGGCCCAGGGGGCTCGGAAACACCATATATTTT.

The gene calls are TRBV19 and TRBJ2-7; 7 positions agree with TRBD2. V lost 5 bases to trimming and J lost 8 bases; unmatched junction nucleotides: 18. Looked up from germline, CDR1 is LNHDA and CDR2 is SQIVND (reference sequence). The CDR3 is 16 amino acids. For the CDR3, the DNA is TGTGCCAGTAGTGGGGGAGACGTCGGGGAGGGACCCAAGCAGTACTTC. Translation: CASSGGDVGEGPKQYF.

The J gene is TRBJ1-1, the V gene TRBV6-1, with D uncertain. Germline V gene lookup returns CDR1 MNHNS and CDR2 SASEGT. V lost 3 bases and J 0 bases, leaving 17 bases between the germline ends. This CDR3 has 17 residues. The CDR3 DNA reads TGTGCCAGCAGTGACCACTTGCGACACGATTTGAACACTGAAGCTTTCTTT. Protein sequence: CASSDHLRHDLNTEAFF.

The J gene is TRBJ1-6, the V gene TRBV6-6; 9 bases map to TRBD1. Looked up from germline, CDR1 is MNHNY and CDR2 is SVGAGI (reference sequence). The CDR3 is 16 amino acids. The J segment lost 9 bases and the V segment lost 5 bases, leaving 11 bases of the junction unmatched. Here the CDR3 reads CASSTLGQGLGSPLHF. In DNA, the CDR3 is TGTGCCAGCAGTACCCTCGGACAGGGGTTAGGTTCACCCCTCCACTTT.

The chain combines TRBV6-1 with TRBJ1-3, with 12 bases lining up with TRBD1. The V and J ends lost 0 bases and 4 bases, in that order; junction bases with no gene match: 1. Germline CDR1 is MNHNS and CDR2 is SASEGT. The CDR3 loop spans 16 amino acids. The CDR3 here is CASSEAGTGGGNTIYF. CDR3 DNA sequence: TGTGCCAGCAGTGAAGCAGGGACAGGGGGCGGAAACACCATATATTTT.

The chain joins TRBV9 to TRBJ1-1; no clear D. V was clipped by 4 bases and J by 0 bases, with 10 bases between them. The CDR3 spans 14 residues. Germline V gene data show CDR1 as SGDLS and CDR2 as YYNGEE. This CDR3 reads CASSLSGLNTEAFF. CDR3 nucleotides: TGTGCCAGCAGCCTAAGTGGTCTGAACACTGAAGCTTTCTTT.

This rearrangement joins TRBV7-2 to TRBJ1-2, with no clear D. V lost 2 bases to trimming and J lost 5 bases, with 15 bases between them. The CDR3 consists of 15 residues. Germline CDR1 SGHTA, CDR2 FQGNSA. CDR3 nucleotides: TGTGCCAGCAGCTTAACGAGAAGTCTTTCTTATGGCTACACCTTC. This codes for CASSLTRSLSYGYTF.

V is TRBV28 and J is TRBJ1-5; weak D call: TRBD1 (6 bases). V was cut by 2 bases and J by 11 bases, with 10 bases left in between. This CDR3 region has 12 residues. Germline V gene lookup returns CDR1 MDHEN and CDR2 SYDVKM. The DNA of the CDR3 is TGTGCCAGCAGTTTAGGGGGGGCATCCCAGCATTTT. This gives the protein CASSLGGASQHF.